The 23 T cell receptor beta chains given below trace back to one sample, sequenced in a study of coeliac disease. Assay used: immunoSEQ multiplex PCR; TCRdb lists only in-frame clones, some missing. The sample has around 6,500 clones, approximately 66% seen once; the top ten hold under 8.5%. The sequencing input was lamina propria lymphocytes from the gut. The receptors shown here come from a man aged 50 or older with active celiac disease.

The rearrangement uses TRBV5-1 and TRBJ1-1; D is unclear. CDR1 is SGHRS, CDR2 YFSETQ, per germline. Trimming shortened V by 1 base and J by 1 base, and 11 bases separated the two germline ends. The CDR3 contains 15 residues. The CDR3: CASSLFSPGNTEAFF. The CDR3, as DNA: TGCGCCAGCAGCTTGTTCTCCCCAGGGAACACTGAAGCTTTCTTT.

The V call is TRBV5-1, the J call TRBJ1-4; D perhaps matches TRBD1 (5 bases). CDR1 is SGHRS and CDR2 is YFSETQ in the germline V gene. Between the trimmed V and J ends, which lost 4 bases and 1 base, there was a span of 8 bases. The CDR3 is 14 amino acids. DNA for the CDR3: TGCGCCAGCAGCCGACAGATAACTAATGAAAAACTGTTTTTT. Protein: CASSRQITNEKLFF.

The rearrangement uses TRBV27 and TRBJ2-3; no clear D. CDR3 length equals 14 residues. From germline, CDR1 is MNHEY and CDR2 SMNVEV (reference sequence). Trimming pared 2 bases from V and 2 bases from J, leaving 8 bases between. As DNA, the CDR3 is TGTGCCAGCAGTTTAGGGCTCCCCACAGATACGCAGTATTTT. Protein: CASSLGLPTDTQYF.

This rearrangement joins TRBV4-2 to TRBJ2-1; 15 bases match TRBD2. The CDR3 sequence is 15 residues long. Germline V lookup: CDR1 LGHNA, CDR2 YNFKEQ. The trim removed 4 bases at V and 9 bases at J, leaving 4 bases unmatched. The chain's CDR3 is CASSRTSGGATEQFF. The CDR3, as DNA: TGTGCCAGCAGCCGGACTAGCGGGGGGGCCACTGAGCAGTTCTTC.

This clone occurred a few times. V and J are TRBV29-1 and TRBJ1-3; D is undetermined. Germline values: CDR1 SQVTM, CDR2 ANQGSEA. CDR3 length: 12 residues. Trimming left V 4 bases short and J 7 bases short, with 11 bases between. The CDR3: CSVAGGGNTIYF. CDR3 coding DNA: TGCAGCGTTGCGGGAGGAGGCAACACCATATATTTT.

This chain links TRBV2 with TRBJ1-2, with TRBD1 matching 10 bases. This CDR3 spans 14 amino acids. Germline V gene data show CDR1 as SNHLY and CDR2 as FYNNEI. V dropped 5 bases and J dropped 4; count of bases not matched to a gene: 4. The CDR3 bases are TGTGCCAGCAGTCCCGACAGGGGGCCCTATGGCTACACCTTC. This codes for CASSPDRGPYGYTF.

This chain connects TRBV15 to TRBJ2-3, with TRBD2 identical over 8 bases. The CDR3 is 15 residues long. Germline V gene lookup returns CDR1 LNHNV and CDR2 YYDKDF (reference sequence). Trimming at V came to 1 base and at J to 1 base, leaving 1 base not matched to a gene. CDR3 coding DNA: TGTGCCACCAGCAGAGGGCGGGGGGGCACAGATACGCAGTATTTT. It specifies CATSRGRGGTDTQYF.

By its share, this clone is large. CDR3 amino acids: CASSLDRSIDEQFF. DNA for the CDR3: TGTGCCAGCAGCTTGGACAGGTCAATCGATGAGCAGTTCTTC. The chain links TRBV7-3 to TRBJ2-1; TRBD1 matches at 7 bases. Trimming took 3 bases from V and 8 from J; bases not matched to a gene: 7. Germline V gives CDR1 SGHTA, CDR2 FQGTGA. This CDR3 has 14 amino acids.

The J gene is TRBJ2-1, the V gene TRBV18, with unresolved D. Germline V gives CDR1 KGHSH, CDR2 LQKENI. CDR3 length: 14 amino acids. V was pared by 4 bases and J by 5 bases, with 12 bases between. CDR3 region: CASSLANRDNEQFF. As DNA, the CDR3 is TGTGCCAGCTCACTGGCGAACAGAGACAATGAGCAGTTCTTC.

The sample holds a few counts of this clone. The gene calls are TRBV4-1 and TRBJ2-7; D call uncertain. The CDR3 is made up of 12 amino acids. Per germline, CDR1 MGHRA and CDR2 YSYEKL. V lost 2 bases, J lost 5 bases, and 7 bases lay in between. The CDR3 region has the DNA TGCGCCAGCAGCCAAACAGCCAACGAGCAGTACGTC. As protein: CASSQTANEQYV.

CDR3 loop: CASRYDRDYNEQFF. The CDR3 coding sequence is TGTGCCAGCAGATATGACAGGGACTACAATGAGCAGTTCTTC. The chain has TRBV5-6 and TRBJ2-1; 7 bases align to TRBD1. Germline values: CDR1 SGHDT, CDR2 YYEEEE. Unmatched junction bases numbered 5, after V lost 5 bases and J lost 3 bases. The CDR3 runs 14 residues.

The CDR3 is CASSEATGILGSNQPQHF. The CDR3 DNA reads as TGTGCCAGCAGTGAAGCGACAGGGATCTTGGGTAGCAATCAGCCCCAGCATTTT. This rearrangement joins TRBV6-1 to TRBJ1-5; TRBD1 matches at 7 bases. CDR1 is MNHNS, CDR2 SASEGT, per germline. This CDR3 has 18 amino acids. The V and J ends lost 0 bases and 0 bases, in that order; junction bases with no gene match: 8.

The chain combines TRBV7-9 with TRBJ1-1; D uncertain. CDR3 length: 12 amino acids. From germline, CDR1 is SEHNR and CDR2 FQNEAQ (reference sequence). V gave up 1 base and J gave up 4 bases, with 4 bases separating them. The CDR3 bases are TGTGCCAGCAGCTTAGTCAGCACTGAAGCTTTCTTT. This translates into CASSLVSTEAFF.

This clone has more than one count but fewer than ten. The chain uses TRBV5-1 and TRBJ2-1; 12 nucleotides agree with TRBD2. CDR1 and CDR2 from the germline V gene are SGHRS and YFSETQ. V lost 0 bases to trimming and J lost 7 bases; unmatched junction nucleotides: 11. This CDR3 has 18 amino acids. CDR3 protein: CASSLAFLAGGQVNEQFF. CDR3 bases: TGCGCCAGCAGCTTGGCCTTTCTAGCGGGGGGGCAGGTAAATGAGCAGTTCTTC.

Only a few counts were recorded for this clone. The chain couples TRBV5-5 to TRBJ2-1; 9 bases are shared with TRBD2. The CDR3 runs 17 residues. Germline CDR1 SGHKS, CDR2 YYEKEE (reference sequence). V was clipped by 2 bases and J by 4 bases; unmatched bases: 10. The CDR3 bases are TGTGCCAGCAGCTTACTTGGGCTGCGGGGGGGATACAATGAGCAGTTCTTC. Protein product: CASSLLGLRGGYNEQFF.

J is TRBJ2-7 and V is TRBV11-3; D might be TRBD2 (7 bases). The CDR3 is made up of 14 amino acids. Deletions cut 5 bases from V and 4 bases from J, with 15 bases between. CDR1 SGHNT and CDR2 YENEEA come from the germline V gene. Here the CDR3 reads CASSPGGARYEQYV. The CDR3 DNA sequence: TGTGCCAGCAGCCCTGGGGGGGCGAGATACGAGCAGTACGTC.

This chain joins TRBV4-1 and TRBJ1-2; a possible D gene is TRBD1 (6 bases). The CDR3 is 16 residues long. V was clipped by 0 bases and J by 2 bases, with 13 bases between them. CDR1 is MGHRA and CDR2 is YSYEKL in the germline V gene. The CDR3 nucleotides read TGCGCCAGCAGCCAAGATGGGGGCCCGACCAACTATGGCTACACCTTC. It translates to CASSQDGGPTNYGYTF.

Only a few counts were recorded for this clone. The chain recombines TRBV11-2 with TRBJ2-3; 7 nucleotides agree with TRBD2. The V segment lost 5 bases and the J segment 5 bases; nucleotides outside the gene matches: 13. Germline V gives CDR1 SGHAT, CDR2 FQNNGV. This CDR3 comprises 16 residues. CDR3 coding DNA: TGTGCCAGCAGCCAGATCGGCGGACTAGTGGAAGATACGCAGTATTTT. Translating gives CASSQIGGLVEDTQYF.

This clone showed up just a few times. The V gene is TRBV4-3, the J gene TRBJ2-3; 11 bases are shared with TRBD2. This CDR3 is built from 17 residues. Germline values: CDR1 LGHNA, CDR2 YSLEER. Germline trimming cut 1 base from V and 2 bases from J; bases unmatched to any gene: 5. CDR3 nucleotides: TGCGCCAGCAGCCAAGGACTAGCGGGGTCCCTCACAGATACGCAGTATTTT. Translating it yields CASSQGLAGSLTDTQYF.

This clone was seen a single time. The rearrangement links TRBV9 to TRBJ2-1, with 7 bases matching TRBD2. This CDR3 comprises 12 residues. J lost 9 bases, V lost 1 base, and 1 base had no gene match. Germline V gives CDR1 SGDLS, CDR2 YYNGEE. Here the CDR3 reads CASSVTGGEQFF. The DNA of the CDR3 is TGTGCCAGCAGCGTAACGGGGGGTGAGCAGTTCTTC.

This sequence joins TRBV15 and TRBJ1-2, with TRBD1 matching over 8 bases. This CDR3 has 16 amino acids. The germline gives CDR1 LNHNV, CDR2 YYDKDF (reference sequence). V trimming: 0 bases; J trimming: 5 bases; junction bases outside the gene matches: 8. The CDR3 region has the DNA TGTGCCACCAGCAGAGATTATGAGGACAGGGCATATGGCTACACCTTC. Its translation: CATSRDYEDRAYGYTF.

This clone was seen a single time. The chain combines TRBV4-3 with TRBJ2-1; 9 nucleotides match TRBD2. The germline CDR1 and CDR2 sequences are LGHNA and YSLEER. The trim removed 4 bases at V and 4 bases at J, leaving 5 bases unmatched. The CDR3 loop spans 15 amino acids. The CDR3 bases are TGCGCCAGCAGCCGACGACTAGCGGTTTACAATGAGCAGTTCTTC. This sequence encodes CASSRRLAVYNEQFF.

The V gene is TRBV30, the J gene TRBJ2-1, with D unresolved. Trimming removed 4 bases at V and 1 base at J, with 11 bases between. CDR1 GTSNPN and CDR2 SVGIG come from the germline V gene (reference sequence). CDR3 length: 14 residues. CDR3 nucleotides: TGTGCCTGGAATCCCGGCAGGTCCTACAATGAGCAGTTCTTC. Translating gives CAWNPGRSYNEQFF.